These T cell receptor beta chains were read from a single sample in a study of blood T cell repertoires in COVID-19. Here immunoSEQ multiplex PCR was the method, and the copy in TCRdb shows in-frame clones only, minus some. The sample has some 200,000 clones, approximately 87% seen once. Specimen: PBMCs or T cells enriched from blood (not recorded which). These receptors all come from a woman in her forties or fifties in a cohort exposed to, infected with or recovered from COVID-19 (not recorded which). Both conserved end residues are part of each CDR3. A D gene is named only where the DNA matches it firmly. Size values are once, few and many counts, or a class for expanded clones, and some rows have none.

V: TRBV5-1; size: once; J: TRBJ2-3; D: .; CDR3: CASSQGRWRETDTQYF; DNA: TGCGCCAGCAGCCAGGGCAGATGGAGGGAGACAGATACGCAGTATTTT
V: TRBV5-4; size: .; J: TRBJ2-1; D: TRBD2; CDR3: CASSLGLAGGTGEQFF; DNA: TGTGCCAGCAGCTTGGGACTAGCGGGGGGAACGGGGGAGCAGTTCTTC
V: TRBV19; size: .; J: TRBJ1-3; D: TRBD1; CDR3: CASSIRGTGLIESSGNTIYF; DNA: TGTGCCAGTAGTATTCGGGGGACAGGCTTAATAGAAAGCTCTGGAAACACCATATATTTT
V: TRBV10-3; size: .; J: TRBJ2-3; D: TRBD2; CDR3: CAISFTSGGADTQYF; DNA: TGTGCCATCAGCTTTACTAGCGGGGGAGCAGATACGCAGTATTTT
V: TRBV6-5; size: .; J: TRBJ2-7; D: TRBD1; CDR3: CASSSTGGNIYEQYF; DNA: TGTGCCAGCAGTTCCACAGGGGGTAATATCTACGAGCAGTACTTC
V: TRBV3-1/TRBV3-2; size: .; J: TRBJ1-1; D: TRBD1; CDR3: CASSRQGRVTEAFF; DNA: TGTGCCAGCAGCAGACAGGGGAGAGTCACTGAAGCTTTCTTT
V: TRBV15; size: .; J: TRBJ2-7; D: TRBD1; CDR3: CATSNSGTGSEQYF; DNA: TGTGCCACCAGCAATTCCGGGACAGGGTCCGAGCAGTACTTC
V: TRBV6-5; size: .; J: TRBJ1-2; D: TRBD1; CDR3: CASSYDRQGGWGYTF; DNA: TGTGCCAGCAGTTACGACCGACAGGGAGGATGGGGCTACACCTTC
V: TRBV7-2; size: .; J: TRBJ2-2; D: .; CDR3: CASSLRRNTGELFF; DNA: TGTGCCAGCAGCTTGAGGAGGAACACCGGGGAGCTGTTTTTT
V: TRBV4-3; size: .; J: TRBJ1-6; D: .; CDR3: CASSLTTDNSPLHF; DNA: TGCGCCAGCAGCCTCACGACAGACAATTCACCCCTCCACTTT
V: TRBV30; size: few; J: TRBJ2-3; D: .; CDR3: CAWSWGRMGTQYF; DNA: TGTGCCTGGAGTTGGGGGCGGATGGGTACGCAGTATTTT
V: TRBV15; size: once; J: TRBJ1-5; D: .; CDR3: CATSMPGADSNQPQHF; DNA: TGTGCCACCAGCATGCCAGGGGCGGATAGCAATCAGCCCCAGCATTTT
V: TRBV30; size: .; J: TRBJ1-5; D: TRBD1; CDR3: CAWARQGNQPQHF; DNA: TGTGCCTGGGCACGACAGGGGAATCAGCCCCAGCATTTT
V: TRBV3-1/TRBV3-2; size: .; J: TRBJ1-2; D: .; CDR3: CASSDSSGGAYGYTF; DNA: TGTGCCAGCAGCGACAGTTCGGGAGGGGCTTATGGCTACACCTTC
V: TRBV2; size: .; J: TRBJ1-1; D: .; CDR3: CASPTGLNTEAFF; DNA: TGTGCCAGCCCAACAGGGCTGAACACTGAAGCTTTCTTT
V: TRBV5-5; size: .; J: TRBJ1-4; D: .; CDR3: CASSTTRAFNEKLFF; DNA: TGTGCCAGCAGCACAACCAGGGCCTTTAATGAAAAACTGTTTTTT
V: TRBV18; size: .; J: TRBJ1-5; D: TRBD1; CDR3: CASSLGQGEDQPQHF; DNA: TGTGCCAGCTCACTGGGACAGGGGGAGGATCAGCCCCAGCATTTT
V: TRBV19; size: .; J: TRBJ2-5; D: .; CDR3: CASSLDRSQETQYF; DNA: TGTGCCAGTAGCTTAGACAGGTCCCAAGAGACCCAGTACTTC
V: TRBV6-5; size: .; J: TRBJ1-5; D: .; CDR3: CASRPQGISNQPQHF; DNA: TGTGCCAGCAGACCTCAGGGGATCAGCAATCAGCCCCAGCATTTT
V: TRBV4-1; size: .; J: TRBJ2-7; D: TRBD1; CDR3: CASRGRTGVDEQYF; DNA: TGCGCCAGCAGGGGACGGACAGGGGTGGACGAGCAGTACTTC
V: TRBV3-1/TRBV3-2; size: few; J: TRBJ2-1; D: .; CDR3: CASSQETGGVSYNEQFF; DNA: TGTGCCAGCAGCCAAGAAACCGGCGGGGTTTCCTACAATGAGCAGTTCTTC
V: TRBV18; size: .; J: TRBJ2-1; D: TRBD1; CDR3: CASSLYNRGYNEQFF; DNA: TGTGCCAGCTCACTCTACAACAGGGGCTACAATGAGCAGTTCTTC
V: TRBV28; size: .; J: TRBJ1-2; D: .; CDR3: CASSFGGVAGRGYTF; DNA: TGTGCCAGCAGCTTTGGAGGTGTCGCGGGGCGAGGCTACACCTTC
V: TRBV30; size: .; J: TRBJ2-7; D: .; CDR3: CAWSVRGKYEQYF; DNA: TGTGCCTGGAGTGTAAGAGGTAAATACGAGCAGTACTTC
V: TRBV4-3; size: .; J: TRBJ1-2; D: TRBD1; CDR3: CASSNLLTGTGDYGYTF; DNA: TGCGCCAGCAGCAACCTCTTAACCGGGACAGGGGACTATGGCTACACCTTC
V: TRBV27; size: .; J: TRBJ2-2; D: .; CDR3: CASRPRGSDTGELFF; DNA: TGTGCCAGCCGACCAAGGGGCTCGGACACCGGGGAGCTGTTTTTT